This T cell receptor beta chain was sequenced during a study of shared clonotypes between healthy human individuals. V was clipped by 2 bases and J by 1 base; unmatched bases: 10. Germline CDR1 reads SEHNR; CDR2 reads FQNEAQ (reference sequence). This CDR3 is built from 18 residues. Generated by immunoSEQ multiplex PCR, the TCRdb table keeps only in-frame clones and is missing some. The profile shows about 490,000 clones, around three quarters of them singletons. Sequencing was carried out using PBMCs. The TCR sequence derives from a woman between 40 and 50 years old in good health. Some clones in this sample may be carry-over from other donors' samples. The chain uses TRBV7-9 and TRBJ2-2; 7 bases match TRBD2. The CDR3 loop is CASSLTLVLARNTGELFF. The DNA for the CDR3 is TGTGCCAGCAGCTTAACCCTCGTACTAGCGAGGAACACCGGGGAGCTGTTTTTT. Filled out from reference TRBV7-9 and TRBJ2-2, the complete variable domain reads DTGVSQNPRHKITKRGQNVTFRCDPISEHNRLYWYRQTLGQGPEFLTYFQNEAQLEKSRLLSDRFSAERPKGSFSTLEIQRTEQGDSAMYLCASSLTLVLARNTGELFFGEGSRLTVL.